Below, one TCR beta chain is given with its context. Its antigen remains unknown. This entry belongs to a study of cytomegalovirus exposure and HLA in healthy donors. Across the whole study: There were more than 350 genotyped donors. Of these, roughly 80% fell in the genetic ancestry cluster associated with self-reported Caucasian donors. Overall study findings and caveats: Roughly uniform sequencing depth across donors was assumed, possibly incorrectly.

In the PCR, 60 Vbeta and 13 Jbeta primers were used. Some clones are missing from TCRdb's copy, which holds only in-frame ones; the method was immunoSEQ multiplex PCR. Counted here are 95,000 to 100,000 clones, 75% to 80% occurring once; the ten biggest clones make up around 7.2%. The J segment lost 3 bases and the V segment lost 6 bases, leaving 6 bases of the junction unmatched. Germline lookup yields CDR1 ENHRY and CDR2 SYGVKD. CDR3 length equals 15 residues. This clonotype originated in a female donor in good health and CMV-seronegative. Sequencing input: PBMCs. The chain links TRBV10-3 to TRBJ1-4; 8 bases align to TRBD1. CDR3 protein: CAIRDRDSANEKLFF. The CDR3 region has the DNA TGTGCCATCAGGGACAGGGATTCGGCTAATGAAAAACTGTTTTTT.